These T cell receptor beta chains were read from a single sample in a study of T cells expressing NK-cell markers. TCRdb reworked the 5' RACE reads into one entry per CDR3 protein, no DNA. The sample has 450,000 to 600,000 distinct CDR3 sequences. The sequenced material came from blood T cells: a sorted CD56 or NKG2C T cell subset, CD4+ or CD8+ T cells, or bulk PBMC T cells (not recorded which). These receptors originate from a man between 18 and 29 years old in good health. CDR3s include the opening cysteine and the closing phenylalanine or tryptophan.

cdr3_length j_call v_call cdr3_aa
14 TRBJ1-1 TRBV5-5 CASSPWTENTEAFF
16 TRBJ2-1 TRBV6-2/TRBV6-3 CASSRASGSPWNEQFF
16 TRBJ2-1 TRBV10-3 CAISESSGRTSLRQFF
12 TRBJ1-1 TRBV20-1 CSARQGVTEAFF
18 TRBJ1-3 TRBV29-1 CSVESWTGKSSSGNTIYF
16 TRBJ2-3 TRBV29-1 CSVESRRGGYTDTQYF
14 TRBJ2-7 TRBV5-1 CASSVSVPLNEQYF
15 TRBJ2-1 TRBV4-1 CASSQPTSRGNEQFF
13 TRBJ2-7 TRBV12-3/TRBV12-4 CASSLGLAREQYF
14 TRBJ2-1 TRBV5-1 CASSLEVTGNEQFF